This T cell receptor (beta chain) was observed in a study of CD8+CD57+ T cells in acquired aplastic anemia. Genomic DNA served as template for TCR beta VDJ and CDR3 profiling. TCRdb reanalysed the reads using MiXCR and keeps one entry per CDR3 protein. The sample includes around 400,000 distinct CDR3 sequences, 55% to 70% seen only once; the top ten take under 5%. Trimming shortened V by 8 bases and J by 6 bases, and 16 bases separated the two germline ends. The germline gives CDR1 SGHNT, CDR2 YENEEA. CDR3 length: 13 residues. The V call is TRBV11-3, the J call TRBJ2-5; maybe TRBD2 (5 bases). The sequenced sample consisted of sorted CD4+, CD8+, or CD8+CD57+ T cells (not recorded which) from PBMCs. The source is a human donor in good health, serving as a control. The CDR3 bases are TGTGCCAGCGCGGGCCCACGCGAACAGACCCAGTACTTC. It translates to CASAGPREQTQYF.